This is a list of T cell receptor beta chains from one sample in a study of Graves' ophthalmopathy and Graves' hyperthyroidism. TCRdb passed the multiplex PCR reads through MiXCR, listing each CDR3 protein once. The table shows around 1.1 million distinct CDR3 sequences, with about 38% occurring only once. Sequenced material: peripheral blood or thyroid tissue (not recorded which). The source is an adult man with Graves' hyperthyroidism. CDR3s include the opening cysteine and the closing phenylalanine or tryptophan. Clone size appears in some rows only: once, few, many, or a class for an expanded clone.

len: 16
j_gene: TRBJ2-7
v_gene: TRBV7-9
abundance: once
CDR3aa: CASSSDTGRGANEQYF

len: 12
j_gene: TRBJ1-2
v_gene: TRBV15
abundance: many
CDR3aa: CATSRVDGGYTF

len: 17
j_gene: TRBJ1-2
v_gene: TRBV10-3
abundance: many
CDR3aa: CAISEPGQRTPNYGYTF

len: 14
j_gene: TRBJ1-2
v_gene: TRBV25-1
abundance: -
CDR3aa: CASSEDRDGYGYTF

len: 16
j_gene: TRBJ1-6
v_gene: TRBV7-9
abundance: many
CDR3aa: CASSLAATGGYSPLHF

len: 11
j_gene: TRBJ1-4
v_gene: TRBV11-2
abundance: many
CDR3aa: CASSDYEGLFF

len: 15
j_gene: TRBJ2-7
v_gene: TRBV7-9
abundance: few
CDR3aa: CASSEVGTGGAEQYF

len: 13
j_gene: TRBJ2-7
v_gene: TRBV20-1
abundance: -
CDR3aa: CSAGRDSSYERYF

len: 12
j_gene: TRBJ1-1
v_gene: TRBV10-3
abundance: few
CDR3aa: CAISEDPVDAFF

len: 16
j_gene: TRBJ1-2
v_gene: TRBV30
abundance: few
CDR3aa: CAWSVTHSRANYGYTF

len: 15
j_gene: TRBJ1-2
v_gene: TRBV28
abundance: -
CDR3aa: CASSPTGGLLYGYTF

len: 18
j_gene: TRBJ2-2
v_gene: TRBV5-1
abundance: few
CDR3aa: CASSFSPSGSSGTGELFF

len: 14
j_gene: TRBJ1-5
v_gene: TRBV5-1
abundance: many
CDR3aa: CASSLEGRGQPQHF

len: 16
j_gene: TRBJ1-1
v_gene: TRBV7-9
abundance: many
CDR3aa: CASSLYLGPRNTEAFF